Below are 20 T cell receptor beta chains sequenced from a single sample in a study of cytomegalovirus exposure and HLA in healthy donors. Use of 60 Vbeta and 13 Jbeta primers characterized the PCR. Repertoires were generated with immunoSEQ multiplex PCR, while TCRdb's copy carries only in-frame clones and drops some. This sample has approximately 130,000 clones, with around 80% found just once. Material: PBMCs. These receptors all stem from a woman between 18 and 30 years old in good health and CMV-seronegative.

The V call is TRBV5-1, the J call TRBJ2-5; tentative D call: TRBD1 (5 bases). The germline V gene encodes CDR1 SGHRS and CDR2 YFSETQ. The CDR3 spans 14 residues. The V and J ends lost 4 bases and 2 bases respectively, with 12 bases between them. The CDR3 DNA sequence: TGCGCCAGCAGCCCTCGACAGTTACAAGAGACCCAGTACTTC. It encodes CASSPRQLQETQYF.

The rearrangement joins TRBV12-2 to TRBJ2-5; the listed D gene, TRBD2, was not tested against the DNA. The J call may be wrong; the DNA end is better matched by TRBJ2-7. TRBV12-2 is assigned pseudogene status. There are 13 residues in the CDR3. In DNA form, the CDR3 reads TGTGCAAGTCGCTCTACTCCGAACTACGAGCAGTACTTC. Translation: CASRSTPNYEQYF.

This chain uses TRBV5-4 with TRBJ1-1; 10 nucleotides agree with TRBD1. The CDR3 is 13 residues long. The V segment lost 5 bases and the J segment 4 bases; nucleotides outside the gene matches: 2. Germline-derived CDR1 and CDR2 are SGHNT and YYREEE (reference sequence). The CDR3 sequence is CASSRDRGTEAFF. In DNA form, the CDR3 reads TGTGCCAGCAGTCGGGACAGGGGCACTGAAGCTTTCTTT.

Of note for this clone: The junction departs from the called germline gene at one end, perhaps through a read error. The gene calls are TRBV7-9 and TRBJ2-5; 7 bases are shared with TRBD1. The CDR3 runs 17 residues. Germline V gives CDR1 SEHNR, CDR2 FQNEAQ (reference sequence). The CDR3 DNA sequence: TGTTCCAGCAGCTTTCCGTTTGGGACAGCCCTTCAAGAGACCCAGTACTTC. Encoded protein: CSSSFPFGTALQETQYF.

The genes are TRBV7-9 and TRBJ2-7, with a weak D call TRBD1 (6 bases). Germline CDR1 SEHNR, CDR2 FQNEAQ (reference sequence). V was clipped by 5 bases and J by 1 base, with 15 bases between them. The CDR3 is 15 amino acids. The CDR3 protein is CASSNGQITSYEQYF. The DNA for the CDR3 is TGTGCCAGCAGCAACGGACAGATTACTTCCTACGAGCAGTACTTC.

The CDR3 protein is CASSEALRGPRAFF. The CDR3 nucleotides are TGTGCCAGCAGTGAAGCGCTTCGAGGTCCTCGAGCTTTCTTT. The rearrangement joins TRBV6-1 to TRBJ1-1; D is unresolved. The CDR3 is 14 amino acids. V was cut by 0 bases and J by 10 bases, with 15 bases left in between. Germline V gene sequence: CDR1 MNHNS, CDR2 SASEGT.

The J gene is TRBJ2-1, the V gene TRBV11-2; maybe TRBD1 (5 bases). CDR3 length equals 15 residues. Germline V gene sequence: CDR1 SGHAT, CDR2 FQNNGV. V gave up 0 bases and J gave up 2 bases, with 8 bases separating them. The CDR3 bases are TGTGCCAGCAGCTTAGACAGGGTCCCCTACAATGAGCAGTTCTTC. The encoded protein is CASSLDRVPYNEQFF. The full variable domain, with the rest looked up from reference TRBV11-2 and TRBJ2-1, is EAGVAQSPRYKIIEKRQSVAFWCNPISGHATLYWYQQILGQGPKLLIQFQNNGVVDDSQLPKDRFSAERLKGVDSTLKIQPAKLEDSAVYLCASSLDRVPYNEQFFGPGTRLTVL.

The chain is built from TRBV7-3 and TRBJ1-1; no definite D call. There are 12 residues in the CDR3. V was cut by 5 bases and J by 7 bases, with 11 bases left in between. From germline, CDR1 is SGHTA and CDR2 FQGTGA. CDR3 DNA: TGTGCCAGCAGCCGCGACTCGGTTGAAGCTTTCTTT. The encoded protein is CASSRDSVEAFF.

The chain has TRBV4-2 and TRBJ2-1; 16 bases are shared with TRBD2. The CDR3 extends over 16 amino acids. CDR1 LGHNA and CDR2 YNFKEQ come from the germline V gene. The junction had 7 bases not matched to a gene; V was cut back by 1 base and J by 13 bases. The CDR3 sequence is CASSQAPGLAGGRQFF. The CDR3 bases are TGTGCCAGCAGCCAAGCGCCGGGACTAGCGGGGGGGCGACAGTTCTTC.

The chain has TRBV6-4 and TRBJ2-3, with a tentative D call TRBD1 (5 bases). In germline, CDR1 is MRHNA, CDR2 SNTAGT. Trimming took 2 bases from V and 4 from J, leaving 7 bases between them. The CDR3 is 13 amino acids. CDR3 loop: CASSDRGPDTQYF. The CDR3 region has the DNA TGTGCCAGCAGTGACAGGGGCCCAGATACGCAGTATTTT.

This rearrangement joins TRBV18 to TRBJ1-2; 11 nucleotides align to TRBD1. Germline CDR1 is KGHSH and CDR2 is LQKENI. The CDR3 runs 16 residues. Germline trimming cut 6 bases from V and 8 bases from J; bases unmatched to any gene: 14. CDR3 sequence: CASSLGQGALGHGYTF. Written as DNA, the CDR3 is TGTGCCAGCTCCCTCGGACAGGGGGCGCTCGGACACGGCTACACCTTC.

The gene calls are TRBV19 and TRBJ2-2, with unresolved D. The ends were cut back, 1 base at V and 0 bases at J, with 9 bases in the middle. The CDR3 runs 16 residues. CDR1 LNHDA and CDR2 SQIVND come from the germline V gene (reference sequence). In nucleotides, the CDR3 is TGTGCCAGTAGTATAGGGGTAGGAGCGAACACCGGGGAGCTGTTTTTT. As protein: CASSIGVGANTGELFF.

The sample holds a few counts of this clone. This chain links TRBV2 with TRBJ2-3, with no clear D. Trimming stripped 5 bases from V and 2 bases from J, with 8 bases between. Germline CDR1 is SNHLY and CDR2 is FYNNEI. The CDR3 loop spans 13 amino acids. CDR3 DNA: TGTGCCAGCAGTTCCGACTCCACAGATACGCAGTATTTT. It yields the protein CASSSDSTDTQYF.

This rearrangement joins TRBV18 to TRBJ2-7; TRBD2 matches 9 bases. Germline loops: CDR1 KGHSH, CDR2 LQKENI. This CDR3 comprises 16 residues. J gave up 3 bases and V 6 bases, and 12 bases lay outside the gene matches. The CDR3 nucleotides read TGTGCCAGCTCCTTGTATAGCGGGGGTTTAAACTACGAGCAGTACTTC. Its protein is CASSLYSGGLNYEQYF.

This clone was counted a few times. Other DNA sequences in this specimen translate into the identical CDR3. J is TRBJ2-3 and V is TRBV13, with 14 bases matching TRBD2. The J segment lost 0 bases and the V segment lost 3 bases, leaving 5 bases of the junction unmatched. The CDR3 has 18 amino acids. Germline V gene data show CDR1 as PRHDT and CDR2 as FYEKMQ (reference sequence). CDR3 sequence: CASSFGTSGSPSTDTQYF. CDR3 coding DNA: TGTGCCAGCAGCTTCGGGACTAGCGGGAGCCCGAGCACAGATACGCAGTATTTT.

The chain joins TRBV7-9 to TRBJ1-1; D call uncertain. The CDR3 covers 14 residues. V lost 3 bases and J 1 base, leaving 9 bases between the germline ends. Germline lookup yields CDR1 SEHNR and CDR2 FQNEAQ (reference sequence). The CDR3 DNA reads TGTGCCAGCAGCTTGCGGCACCCGAACACTGAAGCTTTCTTT. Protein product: CASSLRHPNTEAFF.

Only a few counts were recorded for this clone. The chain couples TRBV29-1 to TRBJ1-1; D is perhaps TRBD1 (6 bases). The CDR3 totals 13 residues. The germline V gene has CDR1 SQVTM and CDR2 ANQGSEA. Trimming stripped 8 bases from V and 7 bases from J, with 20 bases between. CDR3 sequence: CSLSRGGAGEAFF. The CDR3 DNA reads TGCAGCTTAAGTAGGGGGGGCGCAGGTGAAGCTTTCTTT.

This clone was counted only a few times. This CDR3 is CATSRPATNEKLFF. CDR3 in DNA: TGTGCCACCAGCAGGCCAGCAACTAATGAAAAACTGTTTTTT. The gene calls are TRBV15 and TRBJ1-4; D ambiguous. Per germline, CDR1 LNHNV and CDR2 YYDKDF (reference sequence). V dropped 3 bases and J dropped 0 bases, with 5 bases sitting between them. This CDR3 spans 14 amino acids. The full variable domain, its missing parts supplied by reference TRBV15 and TRBJ1-4, is DAMVIQNPRYQVTQFGKPVTLSCSQTLNHNVMYWYQQKSSQAPKLLFHYYDKDFNNEADTPDNFQSRRPNTSFCFLDIRSPGLGDTAMYLCATSRPATNEKLFFGSGTQLSVL.

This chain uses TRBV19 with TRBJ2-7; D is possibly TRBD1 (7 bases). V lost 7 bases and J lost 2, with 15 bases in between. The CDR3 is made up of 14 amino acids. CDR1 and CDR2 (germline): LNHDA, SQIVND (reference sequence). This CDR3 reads CASTPTGRTYEQYF. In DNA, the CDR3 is TGTGCCAGTACCCCGACAGGGAGGACCTACGAGCAGTACTTC.

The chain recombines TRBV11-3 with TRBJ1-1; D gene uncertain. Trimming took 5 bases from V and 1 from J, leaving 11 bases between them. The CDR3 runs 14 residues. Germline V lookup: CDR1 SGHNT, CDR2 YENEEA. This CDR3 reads CASSPGRGNTEAFF. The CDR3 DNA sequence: TGTGCCAGCAGCCCCGGACGGGGGAACACTGAAGCTTTCTTT.